The source of this T cell receptor (beta chain) is a study of long-term antiretroviral therapy in people with HIV. Run at survey level, the immunoSEQ assay was version v3.0. Sequencing was performed with immunoSEQ multiplex PCR; in TCRdb, only in-frame clones are kept and a portion is missing. The sample carries about 20,000 clones, approximately 86% recorded once. V shed 4 bases and J shed 6 bases, with 10 bases lying between them. The CDR3 length is 13 residues. Germline V gene sequence: CDR1 KGHSH, CDR2 LQKENI. Details on this clone: Its antigen is as yet unknown.

Findings and caveats of the study: Post-treatment diversity went higher with ART but stayed below transplant donor controls. Dominant in the repertoire at all time points were clones expanded before ART.

This specimen was unsorted PBMCs, taken 2.4 years after starting antiretroviral therapy. The J gene is TRBJ2-4, the V gene TRBV18; possibly TRBD2 for D (5 bases). This receptor was identified in a man aged 35-49 years with HIV. The CDR3 DNA follows: TGTGCCAGCTCACAGGGTCGGGGAAACATTCAGTACTTC. It codes for CASSQGRGNIQYF.